The 14 T cell receptor beta chains below all came from one sample that was sequenced in a study of shared clonotypes between healthy human individuals. Terminally differentiated effector memory CD45RA+ cells were excluded from the naive CD8 cells, which were CD45RO-negative and positively selected for CCR7. Clones were read by immunoSEQ multiplex PCR, and TCRdb kept only the in-frame ones, dropping some. Among about 2 million clones, just under 95% were seen once, and the ten largest hold more than 0.95%. The sequenced sample was naive CD8+ T cells sorted from blood. Source of these receptors: a man aged 18 to 30 in good health.

The gene calls are TRBV11-2 and TRBJ2-5; D ambiguous. The CDR3 totals 16 residues. Germline V CDR1 and CDR2: SGHAT, FQNNGV. Trimming left V 1 base short and J 5 bases short, with 17 bases between. CDR3 sequence reads: CASSLVVAGPQETQYF. CDR3 nucleotide sequence: TGTGCCAGCAGCTTAGTGGTCGCCGGTCCCCAGGAGACCCAGTACTTC.

The sample holds one count of this clone. The rearrangement joins TRBV10-2 to TRBJ2-5; D gene uncertain. CDR3 length: 14 amino acids. Germline-derived CDR1 and CDR2 are WSHSY and SAAADI. V lost 5 bases, J lost 1 base, and 11 bases lay in between. The CDR3 DNA follows: TGCGCCAGCAGTACTTCTTCCTTCCAAGAGACCCAGTACTTC. Protein: CASSTSSFQETQYF.

The chain combines TRBV5-6 with TRBJ1-1; no firm D call. In germline, CDR1 is SGHDT, CDR2 YYEEEE. The length of the CDR3 is 12 residues. The V end lost 3 bases, the J end lost 11 bases, and 14 bases lay between the germline ends. In nucleotides, the CDR3 is TGTGCCAGCAGCTCCGAGGGCATAGCGGCTTTCTTT. Its translation: CASSSEGIAAFF.

The V and J genes are TRBV7-2 and TRBJ2-1; 14 nucleotides line up with TRBD2. V shed 1 base, J shed 7 bases, and the junction held 6 bases outside the gene matches. Germline-derived CDR1 and CDR2 are SGHTA and FQGNSA. This CDR3 is built from 17 residues. CDR3 loop: CASSLGMTSGRENEQFF. The CDR3 DNA follows: TGTGCCAGCAGCTTAGGCATGACTAGCGGGAGGGAAAATGAGCAGTTCTTC.

This chain links TRBV27 with TRBJ2-7; D tentatively reads TRBD1 or TRBD2 (7 bases each). Germline V gene sequence: CDR1 MNHEY, CDR2 SMNVEV (reference sequence). V dropped 4 bases and J dropped 6 bases, with 22 bases sitting between them. The length of the CDR3 is 16 residues. The CDR3 DNA sequence: TGTGCCAGCAGTTCTCAGGGGGGGGCCCTAGGGACCGAGCAGTACTTC. Its protein is CASSSQGGALGTEQYF.

Only one count was recorded for this clone. The chain combines TRBV7-9 with TRBJ1-2, with 7 bases matching TRBD1. V trimming: 1 base; J trimming: 0 bases; junction bases outside the gene matches: 2. Germline V gene data show CDR1 as SEHNR and CDR2 as FQNEAQ (reference sequence). The CDR3 runs 15 residues. The CDR3 nucleotides read TGTGCCAGCAGCTTAGGACAGGGAACTAACTATGGCTACACCTTC. This codes for CASSLGQGTNYGYTF. The full variable domain, completed using reference TRBV7-9 and TRBJ1-2, is DTGVSQNPRHKITKRGQNVTFRCDPISEHNRLYWYRQTLGQGPEFLTYFQNEAQLEKSRLLSDRFSAERPKGSFSTLEIQRTEQGDSAMYLCASSLGQGTNYGYTFGSGTRLTVV.

The chain recombines TRBV5-6 with TRBJ2-1, with D hard to call. V lost 3 bases and J 5 bases, leaving 9 bases between the germline ends. This CDR3 spans 13 amino acids. Germline CDR1 SGHDT, CDR2 YYEEEE. CDR3 loop: CASSSDGDNEQFF. The CDR3 region has the DNA TGTGCCAGCAGCTCGGATGGGGACAATGAGCAGTTCTTC. The full variable domain, its missing parts supplied by reference TRBV5-6 and TRBJ2-1, is DAGVTQSPTHLIKTRGQQVTLRCSPKSGHDTVSWYQQALGQGPQFIFQYYEEEERQRGNFPDRFSGHQFPNYSSELNVNALLLGDSALYLCASSSDGDNEQFFGPGTRLTVL.

The chain carries TRBV2 and TRBJ2-7, with D possibly being TRBD1 or TRBD2 (5 bases each). Trimming shortened V by 10 bases and J by 8 bases, and 12 bases separated the two germline ends. Per the germline V gene, CDR1 is SNHLY and CDR2 is FYNNEI. CDR3 length: 10 amino acids. The CDR3 reads CATSPGQQYF. CDR3 in DNA: TGTGCCACATCCCCGGGACAGCAGTACTTC.

This clone was observed a single time. The chain has TRBV5-1 and TRBJ1-4; D unresolved. V dropped 1 base and J dropped 3 bases, with 22 bases sitting between them. CDR1 is SGHRS, CDR2 YFSETQ, per germline. CDR3 length: 19 residues. The CDR3 protein is CASSLFCIIGFPANEKLFF. As DNA, the CDR3 is TGCGCCAGCAGCTTGTTTTGTATTATTGGGTTCCCGGCTAATGAAAAACTGTTTTTT.

The genes are TRBV7-9 and TRBJ1-4; D possibly corresponds to TRBD1 (5 bases). Germline V gives CDR1 SEHNR, CDR2 FQNEAQ (reference sequence). V shed 4 bases and J shed 4 bases, with 19 bases lying between them. CDR3 size: 17 residues. This chain's CDR3 is CASSSASEGPLNEKLFF. The CDR3 DNA reads TGTGCCAGCAGCTCTGCCTCGGAGGGGCCCCTTAATGAAAAACTGTTTTTT.

Turning to this clone: Distinct nucleotide sequences in the sample also encode this CDR3. The chain links TRBV9 to TRBJ2-7; D ambiguous. Germline assignment: CDR1 SGDLS and CDR2 YYNGEE. The CDR3 covers 13 residues. Trimming left V 0 bases short and J 2 bases short, with 6 bases between. In nucleotides, the CDR3 is TGTGCCAGCAGCGTAGGGGCCGCCTACGAGCAGTACTTC. Its translation is CASSVGAAYEQYF. The entire variable domain, with the rest obtained from reference TRBV9 and TRBJ2-7, is as follows: DSGVTQTPKHLITATGQRVTLRCSPRSGDLSVYWYQQSLDQGLQFLIQYYNGEERAKGNILERFSAQQFPDLHSELNLSSLELGDSALYFCASSVGAAYEQYFGPGTRLTVT.

The chain links TRBV27 to TRBJ2-1; maybe TRBD2 (5 bases). Trimming removed 5 bases from V and 3 bases from J, with 17 bases in between. CDR1 MNHEY and CDR2 SMNVEV come from the germline V gene (reference sequence). This CDR3 has 16 amino acids. In DNA form, the CDR3 reads TGTGCCAGCAGTCCCCTCGGGGTAGCTGGCTACAATGAGCAGTTCTTC. Encoded protein: CASSPLGVAGYNEQFF.

This chain uses TRBV27 with TRBJ1-1; D call uncertain. This CDR3 comprises 13 residues. Germline CDR1 and CDR2: MNHEY and SMNVEV (reference sequence). Trimming shortened V by 3 bases and J by 9 bases, and 14 bases separated the two germline ends. CDR3 in DNA: TGTGCCAGCAGTTTTTTGGAAGGGAGGAAAGCTTTCTTT. This translates into CASSFLEGRKAFF.

This chain links TRBV6-6 with TRBJ2-1; 8 positions match TRBD2. The CDR3 runs to 13 residues. The V and J ends lost 6 bases and 8 bases, in that order; junction bases with no gene match: 6. Germline lookup yields CDR1 MNHNY and CDR2 SVGAGI (reference sequence). The CDR3 DNA reads TGTGCCAGCAGCCTCACTAGCGGCTATGAGCAGTTCTTC. This translates into CASSLTSGYEQFF.